These 15 T cell receptor beta chains share one sample of origin, sequenced in a study of vaccination effects on CD4 cells after COVID-19 (dated 2022 in TCRdb). No antigen has been identified for these receptors. The library came from the immunoSEQ multiplex PCR assay. Not all clones reach the TCRdb copy of this immuneACCESS table, which keeps in-frame sequences only. Checked studies attribute under half of the gap to unresolved V genes and leave the rest unexplained. Present in this sample are 72,000 or so clones, around two thirds of which were seen just once. The ten largest clones add up to 2% to 2.5% of the sample. After roughly 11 days of culture, CD4+ T cells were isolated with the EasySep CD4+ T cell isolation kit. Each participant received two doses of an mRNA SARS-CoV-2 vaccine, either BNT162b2 or mRNA-1273. Material: CD4+ T cells from PBMCs cultured without peptide, obtained after COVID-19 vaccination. These receptors originate from a human donor who received a COVID-19 vaccine.

The V and J genes are TRBV30 and TRBJ1-6; 7 nucleotides line up with TRBD1. The CDR3 extends over 13 amino acids. In germline, CDR1 is GTSNPN, CDR2 SVGIG (reference sequence). Unmatched junction bases numbered 3, after V lost 2 bases and J lost 8 bases. CDR3 coding DNA: TGTGCCTGGAGTCGGACAGGCTATTCACCCCTCCACTTT. This sequence encodes CAWSRTGYSPLHF.

The chain combines TRBV5-1 with TRBJ1-5, with unresolved D. V dropped 2 bases and J dropped 0 bases, with 15 bases sitting between them. Germline V CDR1 and CDR2: SGHRS, YFSETQ. The length of the CDR3 is 17 residues. CDR3 amino acids: CASSLGTAQYSNQPQHF. The CDR3 coding sequence is TGCGCCAGCAGCTTAGGTACAGCCCAGTATAGCAATCAGCCCCAGCATTTT.

This chain joins TRBV19 and TRBJ2-5; 8 positions match TRBD2. Per the germline V gene, CDR1 is LNHDA and CDR2 is SQIVND (reference sequence). The junction had 11 bases not matched to a gene; V was cut back by 3 bases and J by 5 bases. The CDR3 length is 16 residues. The DNA for the CDR3 is TGTGCCAGTAGTATCACGGGGGGGGCGCCGATGGAGACCCAGTACTTC. It codes for CASSITGGAPMETQYF.

The chain combines TRBV25-1 with TRBJ1-4, with TRBD1 identical over 7 bases. The germline gives CDR1 MGHDK, CDR2 SYGVNS. CDR3 length: 13 amino acids. After removal of 9 bases from V and 3 bases from J, the junction contained 4 bases not matched to a gene. The CDR3 spells CASQGVANEKLFF. The CDR3, as DNA: TGTGCCAGTCAGGGGGTTGCTAATGAAAAACTGTTTTTT.

This clone has a handful of counts. V and J are TRBV30 and TRBJ1-4; D is possibly TRBD1 (6 bases). There are 13 residues in the CDR3. The V and J ends lost 0 bases and 7 bases respectively, with 9 bases between them. CDR1 and CDR2 from the germline V gene are GTSNPN and SVGIG (reference sequence). The CDR3 reads CAWSVLGGEKLFF. CDR3 DNA sequence: TGTGCCTGGAGTGTACTAGGGGGTGAAAAACTGTTTTTT.

The rearrangement joins TRBV27 to TRBJ2-3; 7 nucleotides line up with TRBD2. The CDR3 totals 15 residues. Germline lookup yields CDR1 MNHEY and CDR2 SMNVEV (reference sequence). Trimming cost V 4 bases and J 6 bases; bases outside gene matches: 10. CDR3 DNA: TGTGCCAGCAGTTATCGACTAGCAGTTTTCGATACGCAGTATTTT. Translation: CASSYRLAVFDTQYF.

This clone was seen just once. The V gene is TRBV6-5, the J gene TRBJ1-2, with D possibly TRBD1 on 5 matching bases. V lost 6 bases to trimming and J lost 3 bases, with 11 bases between them. From germline, CDR1 is MNHEY and CDR2 SVGAGI. The CDR3 spans 13 residues. CDR3 bases: TGTGCCAGCAGCCCCGTGGGGGACTATGGCTACACCTTC. It yields the protein CASSPVGDYGYTF.

J is TRBJ2-1 and V is TRBV19, with D possibly being TRBD1 or TRBD2 (5 bases each). Deletions cut 4 bases from V and 1 base from J, with 14 bases between. Germline CDR1 and CDR2: LNHDA and SQIVND (reference sequence). This CDR3 contains 16 residues. The CDR3 bases are TGTGCCAGTAGTACGACCCTGGGACGTTCCTACAATGAGCAGTTCTTC. Protein product: CASSTTLGRSYNEQFF. Variable domain in full (rest from reference TRBV19 and TRBJ2-1): DGGITQSPKYLFRKEGQNVTLSCEQNLNHDAMYWYRQDPGQGLRLIYYSQIVNDFQKGDIAEGYSVSREKKESFPLTVTSAQKNPTAFYLCASSTTLGRSYNEQFFGPGTRLTVL.

The chain recombines TRBV27 with TRBJ2-2, with 9 bases aligning to TRBD2. The ends lost 5 bases at V and 2 bases at J; junction bases unmatched: 6. The CDR3 totals 16 residues. CDR1 is MNHEY and CDR2 is SMNVEV in the germline V gene (reference sequence). CDR3 DNA sequence: TGTGCCAGCAGTCTCAGCGGGGGGTCCAACACCGGGGAGCTGTTTTTT. As protein: CASSLSGGSNTGELFF.

The rearrangement links TRBV6-2 or TRBV6-3 to TRBJ1-2, with unresolved D. Germline V lookup: CDR1 MNHEY, CDR2 SVGEGT. The CDR3 is 13 amino acids. The V end was cut by 2 bases, the J end by 5 bases, with 9 bases between. This CDR3 is CASSYREKYGYTF. DNA for the CDR3: TGTGCCAGCAGTTACAGAGAAAAATATGGCTACACCTTC.

The CDR3 reads CASARAGEYEQYV. DNA for the CDR3: TGTGCCAGCGCAAGAGCGGGGGAGTACGAGCAGTACGTC. This chain links TRBV6-5 with TRBJ2-7, with 8 positions matching TRBD2. With 8 bases clipped from V and 4 bases from J, the junction kept 7 bases outside the gene matches. Germline-derived CDR1 and CDR2 are MNHEY and SVGAGI. CDR3 length equals 13 residues.

The gene calls are TRBV6-5 and TRBJ1-2, with a weak D call TRBD1 (6 bases). The ends were cut back, 8 bases at V and 8 bases at J, with 15 bases in the middle. This CDR3 contains 12 residues. Per the germline V gene, CDR1 is MNHEY and CDR2 is SVGAGI. CDR3 region: CASSRGGYGYTF. CDR3 coding DNA: TGTGCCAGCTCTAGGGGGGGGTACGGCTACACCTTC.

The chain has TRBV7-9 and TRBJ2-1; TRBD1 agrees at 9 bases. Germline values: CDR1 SEHNR, CDR2 FQNEAQ (reference sequence). Unmatched junction bases numbered 3, after V lost 5 bases and J lost 7 bases. This CDR3 is built from 13 residues. CDR3 in DNA: TGTGCCAGCAGCACCGGACAGGGGAATGAGCAGTTCTTC. Translation: CASSTGQGNEQFF.

V is TRBV6-5 and J is TRBJ1-2; 8 bases map to TRBD1. The V and J ends lost 5 bases and 3 bases, in that order; junction bases with no gene match: 5. Germline assignment: CDR1 MNHEY and CDR2 SVGAGI. CDR3 length: 14 amino acids. CDR3 nucleotide sequence: TGTGCCAGCAGTCGCGTACAGGGGGACTATGGCTACACCTTC. This gives the protein CASSRVQGDYGYTF.

The genes are TRBV4-1 and TRBJ1-1; tentative D call: TRBD1 (6 bases). CDR1 and CDR2 (germline): MGHRA, YSYEKL. CDR3 length equals 14 residues. Trimming took off 0 bases at V and 3 bases at J, with 8 bases between the two ends. The CDR3 here is CASSQDRGYTEAFF. DNA of the CDR3: TGCGCCAGCAGCCAAGACAGGGGATACACTGAAGCTTTCTTT.